The clone carrying this T cell receptor (beta chain) appeared once. V was cut by 5 bases and J by 2 bases, with 7 bases left in between. The CDR3 loop spans 14 amino acids. Germline lookup yields CDR1 LNHNV and CDR2 YYDKDF (reference sequence). Random hexamers were used to reverse transcribe an amount of 0.5 to 1 ug RNA. TCRdb used MiXCR to reprocess the immunoSEQ multiplex PCR reads, holding one entry per CDR3 protein. The sample has hundreds of thousands of distinct CDR3 sequences, just under 95% seen once. These data are taken from a study of CD8 T cells in Susac syndrome. Sequenced: CD4+ T cells from PBMCs. The receptor was derived from a human donor with multiple sclerosis. This chain joins TRBV15 and TRBJ2-6; D gene unclear. CDR3 in DNA: TGTGCCACCAGCGAAGACGCTGGGGCCAACGTCCTGACTTTC. This codes for CATSEDAGANVLTF. The full variable domain, in which reference TRBV15 and TRBJ2-6 provide the parts outside the CDR3, is DAMVIQNPRYQVTQFGKPVTLSCSQTLNHNVMYWYQQKSSQAPKLLFHYYDKDFNNEADTPDNFQSRRPNTSFCFLDIRSPGLGDTAMYLCATSEDAGANVLTFGAGSRLTVL.